Listed below are T cell receptor beta chains from one sample, sequenced in a study of T cells after yellow fever vaccination. TCRdb re-derived calls from the 5' RACE reads in MiXCR, one entry per CDR3 protein. Among about 340,000 distinct CDR3 sequences listed, 12% were seen once. Specimen: CD4+ T cells sorted from PBMCs, collected 15 days after the yellow fever booster vaccination. These receptors were collected from a young man who received the YFV17D yellow fever vaccine. Each CDR3 is given with its conserved first and last residue. The order of the fields is D gene, clone size, J gene, V gene, CDR3 protein, CDR3 DNA. D genes are given only for firm matches. Rows give clone size only sometimes, using once, few, many, or a class for an expanded clone.

d_call: .; clone_size: .; j_call: TRBJ2-3; v_call: TRBV9; cdr3_aa: CATSEGGYTDTQYF; cdr3_nt: TGTGCCACCTCAGAGGGGGGATACACAGATACGCAGTATTTT
d_call: TRBD1; clone_size: .; j_call: TRBJ2-3; v_call: TRBV24-1; cdr3_aa: CATSDPRGPSTDTQYF; cdr3_nt: TGTGCCACCAGTGACCCCAGGGGGCCCAGCACAGATACGCAGTATTTT
d_call: TRBD2; clone_size: .; j_call: TRBJ2-3; v_call: TRBV12-3/TRBV12-4; cdr3_aa: CASTRLRGVTDTQYF; cdr3_nt: TGTGCCAGTACACGTCTTCGGGGGGTGACAGATACGCAGTATTTT
d_call: TRBD2; clone_size: few; j_call: TRBJ2-3; v_call: TRBV29-1; cdr3_aa: CSTGTSGGNTDTQYF; cdr3_nt: TGCAGCACTGGGACTAGCGGGGGGAACACAGATACGCAGTATTTT
d_call: .; clone_size: .; j_call: TRBJ1-6; v_call: TRBV24-1; cdr3_aa: CATSDRGYNSPLHF; cdr3_nt: TGTGCCACCAGTGATCGGGGCTATAATTCACCCCTCCACTTT
d_call: TRBD2; clone_size: .; j_call: TRBJ2-5; v_call: TRBV10-3; cdr3_aa: CAISLAVGQETQYF; cdr3_nt: TGTGCCATCAGTCTAGCGGTCGGACAAGAGACCCAGTACTTC
d_call: .; clone_size: few; j_call: TRBJ1-6; v_call: TRBV6-1; cdr3_aa: CASSRDTNSPLHF; cdr3_nt: TGTGCCAGCAGCCGGGACACGAATTCACCCCTCCACTTT
d_call: .; clone_size: .; j_call: TRBJ2-7; v_call: TRBV6-2/TRBV6-3; cdr3_aa: CASSYFGGREQYF; cdr3_nt: TGTGCCAGCAGTTATTTCGGGGGGCGAGAGCAGTACTTC
d_call: TRBD2; clone_size: few; j_call: TRBJ2-3; v_call: TRBV7-9; cdr3_aa: CASSYPGGSNTQYF; cdr3_nt: TGTGCCAGCAGCTACCCGGGGGGTTCAAATACGCAGTATTTT
d_call: TRBD1; clone_size: few; j_call: TRBJ1-2; v_call: TRBV9; cdr3_aa: CASSARDSDYGYTF; cdr3_nt: TGTGCCAGCAGCGCCCGGGACAGCGACTATGGCTACACCTTC
d_call: .; clone_size: few; j_call: TRBJ2-3; v_call: TRBV6-2/TRBV6-3; cdr3_aa: CASSLASSQYF; cdr3_nt: TGTGCCAGCAGTTTGGCTAGTTCGCAGTATTTT
d_call: .; clone_size: few; j_call: TRBJ2-7; v_call: TRBV4-3; cdr3_aa: CASSQVGGSYEQYF; cdr3_nt: TGCGCCAGCAGCCAAGTGGGAGGATCCTACGAGCAGTACTTC
d_call: TRBD2; clone_size: .; j_call: TRBJ2-3; v_call: TRBV5-5; cdr3_aa: CASSLSGAGGPLRAQYF; cdr3_nt: TGTGCCAGCAGCCTCTCTGGGGCGGGGGGGCCCCTCCGGGCGCAGTATTTT
d_call: .; clone_size: .; j_call: TRBJ1-3; v_call: TRBV10-3; cdr3_aa: CASMNLGNTIYF; cdr3_nt: TGTGCCAGCATGAATTTAGGAAACACCATATATTTT
d_call: TRBD1; clone_size: .; j_call: TRBJ2-5; v_call: TRBV24-1; cdr3_aa: CATSQGEQETQYF; cdr3_nt: TGTGCCACCAGTCAGGGGGAGCAAGAGACCCAGTACTTC
d_call: .; clone_size: few; j_call: TRBJ1-5; v_call: TRBV12-3/TRBV12-4; cdr3_aa: CASGLRGGQPQHF; cdr3_nt: TGTGCCAGCGGCCTCAGGGGCGGTCAGCCCCAGCATTTT
d_call: .; clone_size: few; j_call: TRBJ2-7; v_call: TRBV12-5; cdr3_aa: CASGGTVSYEQYF; cdr3_nt: TGTGCTAGTGGTGGGACCGTTTCCTACGAGCAGTACTTC
d_call: .; clone_size: many; j_call: TRBJ1-1; v_call: TRBV5-1; cdr3_aa: CASSSIANTEAFF; cdr3_nt: TGCGCCAGCAGTAGTATAGCGAACACTGAAGCTTTCTTT
d_call: .; clone_size: few; j_call: TRBJ1-1; v_call: TRBV20-1; cdr3_aa: CSAAQGGGADTEAFF; cdr3_nt: TGCAGTGCAGCCCAGGGAGGAGGGGCCGACACTGAAGCTTTCTTT
d_call: .; clone_size: .; j_call: TRBJ1-6; v_call: TRBV6-5; cdr3_aa: CASSYPGRSPLHF; cdr3_nt: TGTGCCAGCAGTTACCCGGGGCGTTCACCCCTCCACTTT
d_call: .; clone_size: few; j_call: TRBJ1-1; v_call: TRBV5-1; cdr3_aa: CASSTTGTLNTEAFF; cdr3_nt: TGCGCCAGCAGCACGACCGGGACATTGAACACTGAAGCTTTCTTT
d_call: .; clone_size: few; j_call: TRBJ2-7; v_call: TRBV5-1; cdr3_aa: CASSRDNSYEQYF; cdr3_nt: TGCGCCAGCAGTCGGGACAATTCCTACGAGCAGTACTTC
d_call: .; clone_size: few; j_call: TRBJ1-1; v_call: TRBV4-3; cdr3_aa: CASSQEGKGLEAFF; cdr3_nt: TGCGCCAGCAGCCAAGAGGGCAAGGGTCTAGAAGCTTTCTTT
d_call: TRBD2; clone_size: many; j_call: TRBJ2-7; v_call: TRBV5-1; cdr3_aa: CASSSGPAGDAYEQYF; cdr3_nt: TGCGCCAGCAGCTCTGGCCCAGCGGGGGATGCCTACGAGCAGTACTTC
d_call: .; clone_size: .; j_call: TRBJ2-7; v_call: TRBV6-2/TRBV6-3; cdr3_aa: CASLTGNSYEQYF; cdr3_nt: TGTGCCAGCCTTACAGGGAATTCCTACGAGCAGTACTTC
d_call: .; clone_size: .; j_call: TRBJ1-3; v_call: TRBV5-1; cdr3_aa: CASSLVSVYSGNTIYF; cdr3_nt: TGCGCCAGCAGCTTGGTGTCCGTATACTCTGGAAACACCATATATTTT
d_call: .; clone_size: .; j_call: TRBJ1-5; v_call: TRBV7-2; cdr3_aa: CASSLRRGNQPQHF; cdr3_nt: TGTGCCAGCAGCTTGCGACGCGGCAATCAGCCCCAGCATTTT
d_call: .; clone_size: few; j_call: TRBJ2-3; v_call: TRBV5-1; cdr3_aa: CASSPTDPTDTQYF; cdr3_nt: TGCGCCAGCAGCCCGACGGACCCCACAGATACGCAGTATTTT
d_call: TRBD1; clone_size: .; j_call: TRBJ2-7; v_call: TRBV6-2/TRBV6-3; cdr3_aa: CASKQGVYEQYF; cdr3_nt: TGTGCCAGCAAGCAGGGGGTTTACGAGCAGTACTTC
d_call: .; clone_size: .; j_call: TRBJ1-5; v_call: TRBV6-2/TRBV6-3; cdr3_aa: CASGNRDVGQPQHF; cdr3_nt: TGTGCCAGCGGGAACAGGGATGTCGGTCAGCCCCAGCATTTT
d_call: .; clone_size: .; j_call: TRBJ1-1; v_call: TRBV7-8; cdr3_aa: CASSLVSGIGTEAFF; cdr3_nt: TGTGCCAGCAGCTTAGTGTCCGGGATTGGCACTGAAGCTTTCTTT
d_call: .; clone_size: .; j_call: TRBJ2-3; v_call: TRBV20-1; cdr3_aa: CSAPYRVSDTQYF; cdr3_nt: TGCAGTGCTCCCTACAGAGTTTCAGATACGCAGTATTTT
d_call: .; clone_size: few; j_call: TRBJ2-3; v_call: TRBV29-1; cdr3_aa: CSVDALSDTQYF; cdr3_nt: TGCAGCGTTGACGCCCTTAGCGATACGCAGTATTTT
d_call: .; clone_size: few; j_call: TRBJ2-1; v_call: TRBV9; cdr3_aa: CASSGPPRGSYNEQFF; cdr3_nt: TGTGCCAGCAGCGGACCCCCTAGGGGGTCGTACAATGAGCAGTTCTTC
d_call: .; clone_size: .; j_call: TRBJ1-5; v_call: TRBV19; cdr3_aa: CASSILDQPQHF; cdr3_nt: TGTGCCAGTAGTATTCTAGATCAGCCCCAGCATTTT
d_call: .; clone_size: .; j_call: TRBJ2-3; v_call: TRBV6-5; cdr3_aa: CASSYSSGFTDTQYF; cdr3_nt: TGTGCCAGCAGTTACTCGAGTGGGTTCACAGATACGCAGTATTTT
d_call: .; clone_size: few; j_call: TRBJ2-3; v_call: TRBV7-9; cdr3_aa: CASASAGFPTDTQYF; cdr3_nt: TGTGCCAGCGCGTCCGCGGGCTTTCCCACAGATACGCAGTATTTT
d_call: .; clone_size: .; j_call: TRBJ1-1; v_call: TRBV7-9; cdr3_aa: CASEGRSSEAFF; cdr3_nt: TGTGCCAGCGAAGGGAGGAGTAGTGAAGCTTTCTTT
d_call: .; clone_size: many; j_call: TRBJ2-1; v_call: TRBV5-1; cdr3_aa: CASSLGGARYNEQFF; cdr3_nt: TGCGCCAGCAGCTTGGGAGGGGCCCGATACAATGAGCAGTTCTTC
d_call: .; clone_size: .; j_call: TRBJ2-7; v_call: TRBV4-3; cdr3_aa: CASSPSMRQGAYEQYF; cdr3_nt: TGCGCCAGCAGCCCATCGATGCGGCAGGGTGCCTACGAGCAGTACTTC
d_call: .; clone_size: few; j_call: TRBJ1-4; v_call: TRBV20-1; cdr3_aa: CSAREGLNEKLFF; cdr3_nt: TGCAGTGCTAGAGAGGGCCTTAATGAAAAACTGTTTTTT
d_call: .; clone_size: .; j_call: TRBJ2-5; v_call: TRBV5-1; cdr3_aa: CASSLAWGNRETQYF; cdr3_nt: TGCGCCAGCAGCTTGGCATGGGGTAACAGGGAGACCCAGTACTTC
d_call: .; clone_size: .; j_call: TRBJ1-4; v_call: TRBV5-1; cdr3_aa: CASRTRDGNEKLFF; cdr3_nt: TGCGCCAGCAGAACCCGGGACGGTAATGAAAAACTGTTTTTT
d_call: .; clone_size: many; j_call: TRBJ2-5; v_call: TRBV3-1; cdr3_aa: CASSQGFQGGQETQYF; cdr3_nt: TGTGCCAGCAGCCAAGGTTTCCAGGGTGGTCAAGAGACCCAGTACTTC
d_call: .; clone_size: many; j_call: TRBJ2-2; v_call: TRBV6-5; cdr3_aa: CASCRGTANTGELFF; cdr3_nt: TGTGCCAGCTGCCGAGGGACCGCGAACACCGGGGAGCTGTTTTTT
d_call: TRBD1; clone_size: few; j_call: TRBJ1-1; v_call: TRBV7-9; cdr3_aa: CASSSTGQGAPAEAFF; cdr3_nt: TGTGCCAGCAGCTCTACGGGACAGGGGGCGCCGGCTGAAGCTTTCTTT
d_call: .; clone_size: .; j_call: TRBJ1-2; v_call: TRBV4-1; cdr3_aa: CASSQGVAPYGYTF; cdr3_nt: TGCGCCAGCAGCCAAGGGGTGGCTCCTTATGGCTACACCTTC
d_call: .; clone_size: many; j_call: TRBJ1-5; v_call: TRBV7-2; cdr3_aa: CASSLAVQGGNQPQHF; cdr3_nt: TGTGCCAGCAGCTTAGCTGTACAGGGTGGCAATCAGCCCCAGCATTTT
d_call: TRBD2; clone_size: .; j_call: TRBJ2-2; v_call: TRBV3-1; cdr3_aa: CASSFSGGHTGELFF; cdr3_nt: TGTGCCAGCAGCTTTAGCGGGGGCCACACCGGGGAGCTGTTTTTT
d_call: .; clone_size: few; j_call: TRBJ2-7; v_call: TRBV7-2; cdr3_aa: CASSRMLLPTHEQYF; cdr3_nt: TGTGCCAGCAGCCGTATGCTGCTTCCTACCCACGAGCAGTACTTC
d_call: .; clone_size: .; j_call: TRBJ1-5; v_call: TRBV20-1; cdr3_aa: CSATHGAGDQPQHF; cdr3_nt: TGCAGTGCCACCCACGGGGCGGGGGATCAGCCCCAGCATTTT
d_call: TRBD1; clone_size: few; j_call: TRBJ2-5; v_call: TRBV5-4; cdr3_aa: CASSSPGQGMEKTQYF; cdr3_nt: TGTGCCAGCAGCTCCCCGGGACAGGGGATGGAAAAGACCCAGTACTTC
d_call: .; clone_size: .; j_call: TRBJ2-7; v_call: TRBV4-2; cdr3_aa: CASSQYEDSYEQYF; cdr3_nt: TGTGCCAGCAGCCAATACGAGGATTCCTACGAGCAGTACTTC